The clone carrying this T cell receptor beta chain was counted many times. PBMCs stemmed from approximately 9.1 ml fresh peripheral blood. The sample comes from a study of T cells in Graves' hyperthyroidism and ophthalmopathy. Trimming pared 1 base from V and 7 bases from J, leaving 13 bases between. The CDR3 is made up of 14 amino acids. CDR1 and CDR2 (germline): SGHTA, FQGNSA. Amplified TCR beta CDR3 regions derived from RNA transcripts. The TCR CDR3 was amplified in a first-round RT-PCR using the HTBI primer set. TCRdb reprocessed the multiplex PCR reads with MiXCR, giving one entry per CDR3 protein. The table includes under 350,000 distinct CDR3 sequences, 18% detected once.

Sequences were obtained from blood. The clonotype was recovered from a woman between 45 and 60 years old with Graves' hyperthyroidism. V is TRBV7-2 and J is TRBJ1-2, with a weak D call TRBD1 (6 bases). CDR3 in DNA: TGTGCCAGCAGCTTAGGCGGGACATCGATTGGCTACACCTTC. This gives the protein CASSLGGTSIGYTF.